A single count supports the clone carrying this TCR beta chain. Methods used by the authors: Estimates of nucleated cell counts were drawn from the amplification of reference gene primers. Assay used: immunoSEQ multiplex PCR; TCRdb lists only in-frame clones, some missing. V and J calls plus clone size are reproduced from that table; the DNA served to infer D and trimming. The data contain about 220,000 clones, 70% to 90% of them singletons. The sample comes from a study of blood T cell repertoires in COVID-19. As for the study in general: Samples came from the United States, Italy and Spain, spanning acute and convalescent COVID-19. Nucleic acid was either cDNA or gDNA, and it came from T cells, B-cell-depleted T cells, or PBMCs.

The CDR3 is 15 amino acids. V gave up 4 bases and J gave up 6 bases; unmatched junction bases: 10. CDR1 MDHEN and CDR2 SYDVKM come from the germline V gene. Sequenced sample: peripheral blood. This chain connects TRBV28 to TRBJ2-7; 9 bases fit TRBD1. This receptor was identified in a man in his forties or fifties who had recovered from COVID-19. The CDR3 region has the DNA TGTGCCAGCAGTTCAACGAAACAGGGGGCCCGCGAGCAGTACTTC. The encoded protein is CASSSTKQGAREQYF.